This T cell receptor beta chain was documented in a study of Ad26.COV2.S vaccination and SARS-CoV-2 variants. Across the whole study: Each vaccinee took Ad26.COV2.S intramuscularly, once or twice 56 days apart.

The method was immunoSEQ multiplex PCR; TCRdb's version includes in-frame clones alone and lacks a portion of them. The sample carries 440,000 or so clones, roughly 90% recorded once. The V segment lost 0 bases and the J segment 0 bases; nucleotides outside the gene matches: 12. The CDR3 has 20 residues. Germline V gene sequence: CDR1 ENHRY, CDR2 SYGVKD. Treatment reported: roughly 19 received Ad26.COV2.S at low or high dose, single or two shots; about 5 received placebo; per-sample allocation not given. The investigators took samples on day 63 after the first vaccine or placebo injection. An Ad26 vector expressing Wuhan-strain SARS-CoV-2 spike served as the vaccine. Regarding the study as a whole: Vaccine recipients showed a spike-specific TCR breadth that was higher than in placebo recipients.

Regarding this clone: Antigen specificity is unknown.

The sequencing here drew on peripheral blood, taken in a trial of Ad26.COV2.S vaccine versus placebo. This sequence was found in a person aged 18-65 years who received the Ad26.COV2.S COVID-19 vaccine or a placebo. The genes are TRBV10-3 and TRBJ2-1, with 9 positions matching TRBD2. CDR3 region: CAISESLRLAGPSSYNEQFF. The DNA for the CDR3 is TGTGCCATCAGTGAGTCGCTTAGGCTAGCGGGGCCAAGCTCCTACAATGAGCAGTTCTTC.